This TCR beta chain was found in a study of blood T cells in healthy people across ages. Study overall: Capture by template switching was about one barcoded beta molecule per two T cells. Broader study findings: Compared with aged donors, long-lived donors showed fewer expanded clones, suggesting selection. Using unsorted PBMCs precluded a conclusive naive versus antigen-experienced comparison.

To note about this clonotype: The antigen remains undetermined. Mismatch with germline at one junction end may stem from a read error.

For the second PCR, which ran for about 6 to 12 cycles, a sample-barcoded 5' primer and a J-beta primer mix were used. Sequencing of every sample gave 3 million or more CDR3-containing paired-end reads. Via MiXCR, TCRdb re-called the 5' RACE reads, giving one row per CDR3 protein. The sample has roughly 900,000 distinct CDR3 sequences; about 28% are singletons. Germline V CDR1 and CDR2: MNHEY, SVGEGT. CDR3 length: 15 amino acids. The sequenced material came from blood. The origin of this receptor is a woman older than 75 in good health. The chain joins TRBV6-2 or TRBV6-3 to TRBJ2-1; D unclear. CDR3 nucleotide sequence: TGTGCCGGCAGCCCCGCTCAAGGGATCTACGATGAGCGGTTCTTC. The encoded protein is CAGSPAQGIYDERFF.